This is a list of T cell receptor beta chains from one sample in a study of neurological immune-mediated disorders. A single record per CDR3 protein comes from TCRdb applying MiXCR to the 5' RACE reads. The data contain about 65,000 distinct CDR3 sequences, roughly 3.7% of them seen just once; the ten biggest clones take up 2.5% to 3%. Sequenced sample: PBMCs. The receptor source for this set is a man aged 45-65 years with multiple sclerosis. Both conserved end residues are part of each CDR3. D genes are given only for firm matches. Only part of the rows carry a size: once, few, many, or a class if the clone is expanded.

TRBJ2-5,many,.,TRBV5-5,TGTGCCAGCAGCCCCGAAGAGACCCAGTACTTC,CASSPEETQYF
TRBJ1-5,.,.,TRBV5-1,TGCGCCAGCAGCTTGGACGGAAACAATCAGCCCCAGAATTTT,CASSLDGNNQPQNF
TRBJ1-2,many,.,TRBV5-1,TGCGCCAGCAGCTTGGAGGAGCTAGCTAACTATGGCTACACCTTC,CASSLEELANYGYTF
TRBJ2-5,many,TRBD1,TRBV12-3/TRBV12-4,TGTGCCAGCAGTTTAGGGACAGGGCTTGGAGAGACCCAGTACTTC,CASSLGTGLGETQYF
TRBJ2-1,many,.,TRBV20-1,TGCAGTGCTAGTCCCCTAGCCGGGGGCCGGAATGAGCAGTTCTTC,CSASPLAGGRNEQFF
TRBJ2-5,many,TRBD1,TRBV4-1,TGCGCCAGCAGCCAACGCCAGGACAGGGTTGGGGAGACCCAGTACTTC,CASSQRQDRVGETQYF
TRBJ2-3,few,TRBD2,TRBV7-2,TGTGCCAGCAGCTTAGTGACTAGCGGGGGAATCAGCACAGATACGCAGTATTTT,CASSLVTSGGISTDTQYF
TRBJ2-7,many,.,TRBV15,TGTGCCACCAGCAGAGATCAGGGACAAATATACGAGCAGTACTTC,CATSRDQGQIYEQYF
TRBJ2-1,few,TRBD1,TRBV15,TGTGCCACCAGCCGAGGGGGCGGGTATGAGCAGTTCTTC,CATSRGGGYEQFF
TRBJ2-1,many,.,TRBV28,TGTGCCAGCATGAGTATGGGCTCCTACAATGAGCAGTTCTTC,CASMSMGSYNEQFF
TRBJ1-5,many,.,TRBV20-1,TGCAGTGCTAGAATGGGAGGATGGGGCAATCAGCCCCAGCATTTT,CSARMGGWGNQPQHF
TRBJ2-5,many,TRBD1,TRBV5-6,TGTGCCAGCAGCTCCTTAGGGGGCGCGGAGACCCAGTACTTC,CASSSLGGAETQYF
TRBJ2-2,many,.,TRBV7-3,TGTGCCTCAGCGCAGGGAACGAACACCGGGGAGCTGTTTTTT,CASAQGTNTGELFF
TRBJ2-1,many,TRBD2,TRBV5-1,TGCGCCAGCAGCTCCCTGGCTAGCGGGGGGGCCGATGAGCAGTTCTTC,CASSSLASGGADEQFF
TRBJ2-7,many,TRBD2,TRBV5-1,TGCGCCAGCAGCTCAGCGACTAGCGGGGGGGCAAGAGAGCAGTACTTC,CASSSATSGGAREQYF
TRBJ2-1,many,TRBD2,TRBV20-1,TGCAGTGCTTATACTAGCGGGGGCTACAATGAGCAGTTCTTC,CSAYTSGGYNEQFF
TRBJ1-5,many,.,TRBV3-1,TGTGCCAGCAGCCAAGGGCAGGGGCCTAGTTGGCCCCAGCATTTT,CASSQGQGPSWPQHF
TRBJ1-4,few,.,TRBV20-1,TGCAGTGCGGCGCGATCAGGGTCTAATGAAAAACTGTTTTTT,CSAARSGSNEKLFF
TRBJ1-4,many,TRBD1,TRBV27,TGTGCCAGCAAGCTCACAGGGGTTATTAATGAAAAACTGTTTTTT,CASKLTGVINEKLFF
TRBJ2-5,many,.,TRBV6-5,TGTGCCAGCAGTTGGAGGGATGGGACCCAGTACTTC,CASSWRDGTQYF
TRBJ1-6,many,.,TRBV20-1,TGCAGTGCTATGCTCTCGGGGGGCAATTCACCCCTCCACTTT,CSAMLSGGNSPLHF
TRBJ2-1,many,TRBD1,TRBV25-1,TGTGCCAGCAGTGAAACAGGGGGCGCCTACAATGAGCAGTTCTTC,CASSETGGAYNEQFF
TRBJ1-4,many,.,TRBV7-2,TGTGCCAGCAGCTTATCCGCTGGGGTGCCTAATGAAAAACTGTTTTTT,CASSLSAGVPNEKLFF
TRBJ1-5,many,.,TRBV19,TGTGCCAGTAGTATGATTGACACAGGGTTACTACCCCAGCATTTT,CASSMIDTGLLPQHF
TRBJ1-1,few,TRBD1,TRBV20-1,TGCAGTCCAGACCCGGGACAGGGGACAGGTTCAGGCACTGAAGCTTTCTTT,CSPDPGQGTGSGTEAFF
TRBJ2-2,many,.,TRBV12-3/TRBV12-4,TGTGCCAGCAGTCGGGGTTTCCACACCGGGGAGCTGTTTTTT,CASSRGFHTGELFF
TRBJ2-1,many,TRBD2,TRBV5-1,TGCGCCAGCAGCTTGATGGCTAGCGGGGGGTACAATGAGCAGTTCTTC,CASSLMASGGYNEQFF
TRBJ2-1,few,TRBD1,TRBV5-5,TGTGCCAGCAGCTTGACAGGGGAGAGCTCCTACAATGAGCAGTTCTTC,CASSLTGESSYNEQFF
TRBJ2-1,many,.,TRBV14,TGTGCCAGCAGCCAAGATATGTCGGGTGTAACGACCTTC,CASSQDMSGVTTF